This T cell receptor (beta chain) originates from a study of T cells in Graves' hyperthyroidism and ophthalmopathy. On the study more broadly: Peripheral blood was secured at the point of initial diagnosis, before any treatment.

The germline CDR1 and CDR2 sequences are SGHRS and YFSETQ. The V and J ends lost 6 bases and 6 bases, in that order; junction bases with no gene match: 3. CDR3 length equals 13 residues. Hyperthyroidism had been newly diagnosed in patients aged 18 to 65, and its duration was under 2 months. TCR beta CDR3 regions were amplified from RNA. The TCR CDR3 was amplified in a first-round RT-PCR using the HTBI primer set. TCRdb independently ran MiXCR on the multiplex PCR reads; one entry per CDR3 protein. This sample has roughly 260,000 distinct CDR3 sequences, with approximately 15% found just once. This clonotype showed up many times.

The J gene is TRBJ2-2, the V gene TRBV5-1, with TRBD1 matching over 9 bases. This sequence originates from a woman aged 40-49 years with Graves' hyperthyroidism that later progressed to Graves' ophthalmopathy. Sequencing was carried out using blood. CDR3 sequence (DNA): TGCGCCAGCACACGACAGGGGGCCGGGGAGCTGTTTTTT. This encodes CASTRQGAGELFF.